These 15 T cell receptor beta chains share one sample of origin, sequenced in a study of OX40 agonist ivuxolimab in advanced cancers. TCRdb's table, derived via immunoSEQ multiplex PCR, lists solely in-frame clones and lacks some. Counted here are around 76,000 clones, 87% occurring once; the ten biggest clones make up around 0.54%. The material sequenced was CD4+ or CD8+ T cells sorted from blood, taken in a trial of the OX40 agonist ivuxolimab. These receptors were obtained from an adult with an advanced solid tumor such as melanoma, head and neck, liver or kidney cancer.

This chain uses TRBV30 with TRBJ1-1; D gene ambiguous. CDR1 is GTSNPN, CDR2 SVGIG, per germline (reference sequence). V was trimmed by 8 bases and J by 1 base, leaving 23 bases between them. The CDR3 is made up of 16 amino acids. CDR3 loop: CAATPLERGRNTEAFF. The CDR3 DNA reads TGTGCCGCAACTCCCCTGGAGAGAGGGAGGAACACTGAAGCTTTCTTT.

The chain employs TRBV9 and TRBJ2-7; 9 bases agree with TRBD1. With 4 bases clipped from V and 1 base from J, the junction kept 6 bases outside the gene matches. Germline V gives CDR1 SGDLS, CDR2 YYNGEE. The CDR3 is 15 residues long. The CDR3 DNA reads TGTGCCAGCAGCACGAGGACAGGGGCTTCCTACGAGCAGTACTTC. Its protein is CASSTRTGASYEQYF. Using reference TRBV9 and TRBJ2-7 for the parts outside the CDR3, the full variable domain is DSGVTQTPKHLITATGQRVTLRCSPRSGDLSVYWYQQSLDQGLQFLIQYYNGEERAKGNILERFSAQQFPDLHSELNLSSLELGDSALYFCASSTRTGASYEQYFGPGTRLTVT.

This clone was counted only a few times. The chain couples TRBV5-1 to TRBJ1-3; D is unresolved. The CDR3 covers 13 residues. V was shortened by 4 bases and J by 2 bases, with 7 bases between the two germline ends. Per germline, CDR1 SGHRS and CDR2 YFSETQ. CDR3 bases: TGCGCCAGCAGCGACGGACCTGGAAACACCATATATTTT. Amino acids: CASSDGPGNTIYF.

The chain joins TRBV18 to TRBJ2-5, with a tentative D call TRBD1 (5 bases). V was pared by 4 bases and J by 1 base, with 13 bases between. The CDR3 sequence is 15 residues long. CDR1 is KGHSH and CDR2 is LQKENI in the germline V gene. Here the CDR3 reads CASSRIQGSQETQYF. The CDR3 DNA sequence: TGTGCCAGCTCACGGATCCAGGGATCCCAAGAGACCCAGTACTTC.

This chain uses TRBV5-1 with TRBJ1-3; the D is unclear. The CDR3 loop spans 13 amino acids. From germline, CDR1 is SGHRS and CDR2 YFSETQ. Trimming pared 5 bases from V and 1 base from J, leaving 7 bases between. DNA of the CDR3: TGCGCCAGCAGTTCGGTATCTGGAAACACCATATATTTT. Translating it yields CASSSVSGNTIYF.

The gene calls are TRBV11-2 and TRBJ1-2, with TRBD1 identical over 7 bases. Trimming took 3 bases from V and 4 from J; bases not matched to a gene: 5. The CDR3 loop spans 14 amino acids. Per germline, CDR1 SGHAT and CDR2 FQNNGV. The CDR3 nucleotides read TGTGCCAGCAGCTTGGGACAGCCTTCCTATGGCTACACCTTC. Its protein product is CASSLGQPSYGYTF.

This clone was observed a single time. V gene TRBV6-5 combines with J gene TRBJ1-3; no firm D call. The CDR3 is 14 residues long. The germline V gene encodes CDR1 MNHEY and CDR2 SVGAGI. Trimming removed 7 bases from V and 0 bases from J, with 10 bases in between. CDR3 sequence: CASKSGDSGNTIYF. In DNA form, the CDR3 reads TGTGCCAGCAAATCAGGAGACTCTGGAAACACCATATATTTT.

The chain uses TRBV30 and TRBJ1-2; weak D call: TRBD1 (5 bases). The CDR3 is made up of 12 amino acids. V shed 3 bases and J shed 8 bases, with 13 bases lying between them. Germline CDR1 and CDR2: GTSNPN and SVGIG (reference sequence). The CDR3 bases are TGTGCCTGGAGGTGGGGGTTTCAGGGCTACACCTTC. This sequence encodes CAWRWGFQGYTF.

CDR3 nucleotide sequence: TGCGCCAGCAGGAAGGACACGAACACCGGGGAGCTGTTTTTT. It translates to CASRKDTNTGELFF. The rearrangement joins TRBV10-2 to TRBJ2-2; tentative D call: TRBD1 (5 bases). Germline-derived CDR1 and CDR2 are WSHSY and SAAADI. The V end was cut by 6 bases, the J end by 0 bases, with 8 bases between. The CDR3 is 14 residues long.

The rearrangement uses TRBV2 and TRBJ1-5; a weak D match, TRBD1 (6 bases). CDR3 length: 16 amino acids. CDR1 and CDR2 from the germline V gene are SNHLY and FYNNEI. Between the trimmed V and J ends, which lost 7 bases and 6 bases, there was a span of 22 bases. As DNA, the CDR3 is TGTGCCAGCACGGCAGGGGACTTACCCTGGGGTCAGCCCCAGCATTTT. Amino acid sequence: CASTAGDLPWGQPQHF.

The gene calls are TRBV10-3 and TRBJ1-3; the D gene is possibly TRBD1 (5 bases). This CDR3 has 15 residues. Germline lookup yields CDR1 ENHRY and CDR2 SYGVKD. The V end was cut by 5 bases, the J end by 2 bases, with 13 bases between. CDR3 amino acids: CAISRDPETGNTIYF. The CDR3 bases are TGTGCCATCAGTCGGGACCCCGAGACTGGAAACACCATATATTTT.

The DNA for the CDR3 is TGTGCCAGCAGCTTGGTGGGACTAGCGGGGGGGACGCAGTATTTT. Encoded protein: CASSLVGLAGGTQYF. This chain uses TRBV5-6 with TRBJ2-3; 16 bases line up with TRBD2. The CDR3 has 15 residues. J lost 9 bases, V lost 0 bases, and 1 base had no gene match. In germline, CDR1 is SGHDT, CDR2 YYEEEE.

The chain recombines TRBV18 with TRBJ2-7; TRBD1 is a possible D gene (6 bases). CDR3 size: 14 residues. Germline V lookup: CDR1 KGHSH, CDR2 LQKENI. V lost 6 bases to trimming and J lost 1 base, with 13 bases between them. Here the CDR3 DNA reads TGTGCCAGCTCTTTCGCACAGGGTTCCTACGAGCAGTACTTC. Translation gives CASSFAQGSYEQYF. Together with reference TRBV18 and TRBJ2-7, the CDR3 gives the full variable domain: NAGVMQNPRHLVRRRGQEARLRCSPMKGHSHVYWYRQLPEEGLKFMVYLQKENIIDESGMPKERFSAEFPKEGPSILRIQQVVRGDSAAYFCASSFAQGSYEQYFGPGTRLTVT.

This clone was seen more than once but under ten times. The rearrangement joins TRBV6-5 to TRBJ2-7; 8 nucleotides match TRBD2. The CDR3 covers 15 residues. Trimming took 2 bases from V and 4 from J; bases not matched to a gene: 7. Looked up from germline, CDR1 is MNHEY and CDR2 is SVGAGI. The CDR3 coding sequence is TGTGCCAGCAGTTACATCGGGAGGGATAAATACGAGCAGTACTTC. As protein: CASSYIGRDKYEQYF.

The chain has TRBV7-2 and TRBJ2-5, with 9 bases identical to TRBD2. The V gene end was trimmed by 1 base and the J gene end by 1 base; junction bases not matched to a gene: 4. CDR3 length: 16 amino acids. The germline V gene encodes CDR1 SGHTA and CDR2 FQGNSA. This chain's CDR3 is CASSLVAGAVQETQYF. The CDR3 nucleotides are TGTGCCAGCAGCTTAGTAGCGGGGGCCGTCCAAGAGACCCAGTACTTC. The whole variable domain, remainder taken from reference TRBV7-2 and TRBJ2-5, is GAGVSQSPSNKVTEKGKDVELRCDPISGHTALYWYRQSLGQGLEFLIYFQGNSAPDKSGLPSDRFSAERTGGSVSTLTIQRTQQEDSAVYLCASSLVAGAVQETQYFGPGTRLLVL.